Listed below are T cell receptor beta chains from one sample, sequenced in a study of cytomegalovirus exposure and HLA in healthy donors. The data were produced by immunoSEQ multiplex PCR, yet TCRdb's version contains in-frame clones alone and is incomplete. The sample includes about 180,000 clones, about four fifths of them seen just once. Source material: PBMCs. The receptor source for this set is a woman aged 25 to 39 in good health and CMV-seronegative. Both conserved end residues are trimmed from each CDR3.

v_call cdr3_aa
TRBV2 ASTGTGGNYGYT
TRBV29-1 SVEAESALGGYEQY
TRBV5-1 ASSLRQGWAETQY
TRBV2 ASSAGDNQPQH
TRBV21-1 ASRKSGQDYEQY
TRBV25-1 ASSAYTGGYEQF
TRBV27 ASSLSRAGTNYEQY
TRBV7-3 ASSLSAGELF
TRBV6-5 ASRQGDEKLF
TRBV2 ASSGSGQETQY
TRBV6-5 ASSRLAGSADTQY
TRBV2 ASSWRAGRTDTQY
TRBV7-8 ASSLALAGIPSYEQY
TRBV19 ASSAGQGSTDTQY